This T cell receptor (beta chain) was captured in a study of T cells in Graves' hyperthyroidism and ophthalmopathy (dated by TCRdb to the late 2010s). A note on the overall study: Peripheral blood samples were taken at initial diagnosis, before any treatment was given. A discovery cohort of roughly 100 patients, about 40 with Graves' ophthalmopathy and approximately 60 with stable Graves' hyperthyroidism, was used to find distinguishing TCR V-J signatures. Prospective prediction of ophthalmopathy was tested in an independent validation cohort of fewer than 20 hyperthyroidism patients and some 17 patients who later progressed to ophthalmopathy. The approximately 100 discovery patients were divided at random into training and test sets in a 7:3 ratio. The study also compared thyroid tissue and blood T-cell repertoires from more than 5 Graves' hyperthyroidism patients. Once sampling was done, hyperthyroidism patients were given methimazole at a starting dose of 30 mg daily, whereas ophthalmopathy patients were given high-dose intravenous methylprednisolone. The paper reports TCR Vbeta CDR3 sequencing of 130 to 150 peripheral blood samples: some 41 ophthalmopathy, fewer than 80 hyperthyroidism and around 17 progressor patients. The investigation overall reported the following: Sample size was not statistically predetermined, and investigators were not blinded to group allocation. In validation, progression to ophthalmopathy was predicted by the model with nearly 71% sensitivity and 72% to 85% specificity, a median of about 6 months before onset. A model built on a 13 V-J signature distinguished ophthalmopathy from stable hyperthyroidism, reaching about 88% sensitivity and about 81% specificity in cross-validation and 80%/75% in testing. Most expanded thyroid clonotypes (frequency above 0.001) were also detected in blood, suggesting blood repertoires may reflect thyroid immune responses.

Counted from cysteine to phenylalanine, this CDR3 has 11 amino acids. This entry keeps only the CDR3 DNA: 33 bases, framed from base 1. Reading the germline V gene gives CDR1 SQVTM and CDR2 ANQGSEA. In the case of this clonotype: Its antigen is currently not known. At one end, the junction sequence differs from germline, possibly due to a read error.

The TCR beta CDR3 regions were amplified from RNA transcripts. A first-round RT-PCR of the TCR CDR3 used the HTBI primer set with the Qiagen OneStep RT-PCR kit. The libraries were constructed in a second round of multiplex PCR and then size-selected and purified. Paired-end sequencing of the libraries was performed with 100 bp reads on an Illumina HiSeq2000. The paper's data handling went like this. SOAPnuke was used to process the raw data, with reads discarded if the reads contained adapters or uncalled bases, had a mean Phred below 15, or lacked an exact constant-primer or identifier match. COPE v1.2.5 was used to merge high-quality paired reads, and clonotypes were defined as unique nucleotide sequences. Clonotypes were aligned to IMGT TRBV, TRBD and TRBJ reference segments using MiTCR v1.1. Analysis was restricted to V-J combinations with a frequency above 0.0001, which covered about 99% of repertoires. The TCS score was defined as F50 (clonal expansion) divided by E x V (chaos), with BLOSUM62-based TCRdist calculated between CDR3 peptides within each V-J. Welch's t-statistics and random forest reduced 500 to 550 V-J features to 13, which were used in a naive Bayes classifier (R e1071). TCRdb reanalyzed the raw reads on its own, using fastp at Q25 for trimming and MiXCR for clone calling, and kept in-frame beta chains. Each entry merges the rows of one CDR3 protein and shows their most common DNA and genes. The V and J calls and clone size are TCRdb's, not the authors'. The sample table contains more than 350,000 distinct CDR3 sequences; only one count was recorded for 13% to 15% of them. Together, the top ten hold roughly a fifth of the sample.

Ophthalmopathy patients had moderately to severely active disease, Clinical Activity Score of at least 3, NOSPECS grade of at least 4, and duration under 3 months. Exclusion was applied to patients with uncontrolled infections, other autoimmune diseases, pregnancy or lactation. Diagnoses were established on the basis of clinical symptoms, serum thyroxine and TRAb, thyroid ultrasound, and orbital computed tomography. PBMCs were separated from 7.5 to 10 ml of fresh peripheral blood using Ficoll-Paque density gradient centrifugation. Trizol reagent was used to extract total RNA, and RNA quality was then checked on an Agilent 2100 Bioanalyzer.

The chain is assembled from TRBV29-1 and TRBJ1-4; no D gene call is confident. Sequenced sample: blood. This TCR was recovered from a woman aged 25 to 45 with Graves' ophthalmopathy. The CDR3 corresponds to CSVATNEKPFF. At the DNA level, the sequence is TGCAGCGTTGCGACTAATGAAAAACCGTTTTTT.